These 18 T cell receptor beta chains originate from one sample sequenced in a study of blood T cell repertoires in COVID-19. Clones were read by immunoSEQ multiplex PCR, and TCRdb kept only the in-frame ones, dropping some. This repertoire shows around 210,000 clones, 86% found once; its top ten account for 0.78%. Sequenced: peripheral blood. Receptor source: a woman aged 70-85 years with acute or convalescent COVID-19.

This chain uses TRBV19 with TRBJ2-7; 9 bases match TRBD2. The CDR3 covers 14 residues. Germline CDR1 is LNHDA and CDR2 is SQIVND (reference sequence). Trimming at V came to 2 bases and at J to 3 bases, leaving 2 bases not matched to a gene. The CDR3 region has the DNA TGTGCCAGTAGTATAAATAGCGGGAGCTACGAGCAGTACTTC. Translation: CASSINSGSYEQYF. Drawing the rest from reference TRBV19 and TRBJ2-7, the complete variable domain is DGGITQSPKYLFRKEGQNVTLSCEQNLNHDAMYWYRQDPGQGLRLIYYSQIVNDFQKGDIAEGYSVSREKKESFPLTVTSAQKNPTAFYLCASSINSGSYEQYFGPGTRLTVT.

The rearrangement joins TRBV25-1 to TRBJ1-6; 10 nucleotides agree with TRBD1. CDR3 length: 15 amino acids. V dropped 3 bases and J dropped 9; count of bases not matched to a gene: 5. CDR1 is MGHDK and CDR2 is SYGVNS in the germline V gene. The CDR3 loop reads CASSDPTGGGSPLHF. Here the CDR3 DNA reads TGTGCCAGCAGTGACCCGACAGGGGGCGGTTCACCCCTCCACTTT. The variable domain in full, completed from reference TRBV25-1 and TRBJ1-6, reads EADIYQTPRYLVIGTGKKITLECSQTMGHDKMYWYQQDPGMELHLIHYSYGVNSTEKGDLSSESTVSRIRTEHFPLTLESARPSHTSQYLCASSDPTGGGSPLHFGNGTRLTVT.

The rearrangement uses TRBV10-3 and TRBJ2-3, with 8 bases that match TRBD2. In germline, CDR1 is ENHRY, CDR2 SYGVKD. Unmatched junction bases numbered 2, after V lost 6 bases and J lost 0 bases. The length of the CDR3 is 14 residues. The CDR3 is CAIRGGRSTDTQYF. For the CDR3, the DNA is TGTGCCATCAGGGGCGGGAGGAGCACAGATACGCAGTATTTT.

The CDR3 loop reads CASSQVYGDEQFF. In DNA form, the CDR3 reads TGTGCCAGCAGCCAAGTTTATGGAGATGAGCAGTTCTTC. The chain combines TRBV3-1 (or the pseudogene TRBV3-2) with TRBJ2-1; D uncertain. The germline V gene has CDR1 LGHDT and CDR2 YNNKEL (reference sequence). CDR3 length equals 13 residues. Trimming pared 1 base from V and 8 bases from J, leaving 9 bases between.

V gene TRBV12-3 or TRBV12-4 combines with J gene TRBJ2-2, with D unclear. The CDR3 extends over 11 amino acids. Trimming removed 3 bases from V and 7 bases from J, with 3 bases in between. The CDR3 sequence is CASSFRGELFF. The CDR3, as DNA: TGTGCCAGCAGTTTCCGCGGGGAGCTGTTTTTT.

The genes are TRBV21-1 and TRBJ1-5; the table's D call, TRBD1, was not checked against the DNA. TRBV21-1 counts as a pseudogene. CDR3 length: 14 amino acids. CDR3 sequence (DNA): TGTGCCAGCAGCAAGGGACAGGGGGTCCAGCCCCAGCATTTT. As protein: CASSKGQGVQPQHF.

This sequence joins TRBV5-1 and TRBJ2-2, with D uncertain. There are 13 residues in the CDR3. Germline V gene data show CDR1 as SGHRS and CDR2 as YFSETQ. V was cut by 4 bases and J by 8 bases, with 12 bases left in between. CDR3 DNA: TGCGCCAGCAGCGCCGGCCCCGGGGGGGAGCTGTTTTTT. This sequence encodes CASSAGPGGELFF.

This rearrangement joins TRBV25-1 to TRBJ1-3; a weak D match, TRBD1 (5 bases). Trimming removed 5 bases from V and 0 bases from J, with 11 bases in between. This CDR3 is 15 amino acids long. Per the germline V gene, CDR1 is MGHDK and CDR2 is SYGVNS. CDR3 coding DNA: TGTGCCAGCAGTTCGACAGAGAGCTCTGGAAACACCATATATTTT. Its protein is CASSSTESSGNTIYF.

The CDR3 here is CASSSNRPTDTQYF. CDR3 coding DNA: TGCGCCAGCAGCTCTAACAGGCCTACAGATACGCAGTATTTT. V is TRBV5-1 and J is TRBJ2-3, with TRBD1 as a possible D gene (5 bases). CDR3 size: 14 residues. The V end was cut by 3 bases, the J end by 3 bases, with 11 bases between. Germline-derived CDR1 and CDR2 are SGHRS and YFSETQ.

The V gene is TRBV5-4, the J gene TRBJ2-1; 10 nucleotides match TRBD2. The CDR3 totals 16 residues. Trimming took 1 base from V and 9 from J; bases not matched to a gene: 10. From germline, CDR1 is SGHNT and CDR2 YYREEE (reference sequence). The CDR3 spells CASSLFRSSGSTEQFF. DNA for the CDR3: TGTGCCAGCAGCTTGTTTCGCTCTAGCGGGAGTACTGAGCAGTTCTTC.

Here the CDR3 reads CASSEGAASTDTQYF. DNA for the CDR3: TGTGCCAGCTCTGAGGGGGCAGCTAGCACAGATACGCAGTATTTT. The rearrangement uses TRBV18 and TRBJ2-3; TRBD1 aligns across 7 bases. V was clipped by 6 bases and J by 0 bases; unmatched bases: 6. CDR3 length: 15 residues. Germline V CDR1 and CDR2: KGHSH, LQKENI.

The genes are TRBV13 and TRBJ2-5; 7 bases fit TRBD2. This CDR3 is built from 16 residues. The junction had 15 bases not matched to a gene; V was cut back by 4 bases and J by 7 bases. Germline lookup yields CDR1 PRHDT and CDR2 FYEKMQ (reference sequence). CDR3 in amino acids: CASSYRTRGAKATQYF. CDR3 nucleotides: TGTGCCAGCAGCTACCGGACTAGAGGAGCGAAAGCGACCCAGTACTTC.

This clone has just one count. The rearrangement joins TRBV6-5 to TRBJ1-1, with 8 nucleotides matching TRBD1. V trimming: 6 bases; J trimming: 3 bases; junction bases outside the gene matches: 6. This CDR3 is built from 14 residues. CDR1 is MNHEY and CDR2 is SVGAGI in the germline V gene. In DNA, the CDR3 is TGTGCCAGCAGCCAACAGACAGGGGACACTGAAGCTTTCTTT. Encoded protein: CASSQQTGDTEAFF.

The chain links TRBV28 to TRBJ1-5; 10 positions agree with TRBD1. The CDR3 has 15 amino acids. Germline trimming cut 8 bases from V and 1 base from J; bases unmatched to any gene: 5. Germline-derived CDR1 and CDR2 are MDHEN and SYDVKM. The CDR3 region is CASGDRGRSNQPQHF. The CDR3, as DNA: TGTGCCAGCGGTGACAGGGGGCGAAGCAATCAGCCCCAGCATTTT.

J is TRBJ2-2 and V is TRBV6-5; 9 bases map to TRBD1. Germline V lookup: CDR1 MNHEY, CDR2 SVGAGI. The junction had 5 bases not matched to a gene; V was cut back by 6 bases and J by 6 bases. This CDR3 is 14 amino acids long. The CDR3 here is CASSGDRVAGELFF. The CDR3 DNA reads as TGTGCCAGCAGCGGGGACAGGGTCGCCGGGGAGCTGTTTTTT.

This sequence joins TRBV3-1 (or the pseudogene TRBV3-2) and TRBJ2-1; 9 nucleotides line up with TRBD2. The CDR3 contains 16 residues. CDR1 is LGHDT, CDR2 YNNKEL, per germline (reference sequence). J lost 6 bases, V lost 1 base, and 7 bases had no gene match. The CDR3 DNA reads TGTGCCAGCAGCCAAGTACGGCGGGGGGGCGGCAATGAGCAGTTCTTC. Encoded protein: CASSQVRRGGGNEQFF.

The rearrangement uses TRBV7-2 and TRBJ1-1; D remains ambiguous. This CDR3 region has 15 residues. The V end was cut by 1 base, the J end by 0 bases, with 9 bases between. The V gene's germline CDR1 is SGHTA and CDR2 FQGNSA. CDR3 amino acids: CASSLVAGMNTEAFF. CDR3 sequence (DNA): TGTGCCAGCAGCTTAGTTGCAGGCATGAACACTGAAGCTTTCTTT.

The CDR3: CASRDTITGELFF. In DNA form, the CDR3 reads TGTGCCAGCAGGGACACAATAACCGGGGAGCTGTTTTTT. The chain recombines TRBV2 with TRBJ2-2, with TRBD1 as a possible D gene (5 bases). The length of the CDR3 is 13 residues. Trimming shortened V by 6 bases and J by 5 bases, and 10 bases separated the two germline ends. The V gene's germline CDR1 is SNHLY and CDR2 FYNNEI. The complete variable domain, with remaining parts taken from reference TRBV2 and TRBJ2-2, reads EPEVTQTPSHQVTQMGQEVILRCVPISNHLYFYWYRQILGQKVEFLVSFYNNEISEKSEIFDDQFSVERPDGSNFTLKIRSTKLEDSAMYFCASRDTITGELFFGEGSRLTVL.